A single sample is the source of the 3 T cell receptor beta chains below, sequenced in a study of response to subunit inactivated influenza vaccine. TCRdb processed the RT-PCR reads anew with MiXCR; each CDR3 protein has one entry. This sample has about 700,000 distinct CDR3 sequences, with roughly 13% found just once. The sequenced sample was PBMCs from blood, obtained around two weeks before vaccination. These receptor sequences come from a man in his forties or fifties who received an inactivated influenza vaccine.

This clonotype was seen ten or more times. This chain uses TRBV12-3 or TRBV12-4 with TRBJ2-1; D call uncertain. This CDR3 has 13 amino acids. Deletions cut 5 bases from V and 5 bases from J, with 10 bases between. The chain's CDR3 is CASSLGRNNEQFF. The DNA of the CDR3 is TGTGCCAGCAGTCTCGGACGGAACAATGAGCAGTTCTTC.

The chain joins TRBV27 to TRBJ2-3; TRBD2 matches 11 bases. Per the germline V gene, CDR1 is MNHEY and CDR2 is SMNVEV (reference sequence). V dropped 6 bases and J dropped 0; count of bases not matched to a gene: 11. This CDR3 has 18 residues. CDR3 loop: CASSVGLAGGRSTDTQYF. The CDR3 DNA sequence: TGTGCCAGCAGCGTAGGGCTAGCGGGAGGACGAAGCACAGATACGCAGTATTTT.

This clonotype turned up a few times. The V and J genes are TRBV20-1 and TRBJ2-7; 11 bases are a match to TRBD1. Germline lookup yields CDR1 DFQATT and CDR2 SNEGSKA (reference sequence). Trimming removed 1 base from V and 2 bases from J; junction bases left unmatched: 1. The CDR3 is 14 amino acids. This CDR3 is CSARVGQGAYEQYF. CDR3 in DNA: TGCAGTGCTAGAGTGGGACAGGGGGCCTACGAGCAGTACTTC.